The 2 T cell receptor beta chains below come from one sample, sequenced in a study of human T cells and chemical hapten exposure. In TCRdb, the 5' RACE reads were re-called with MiXCR into one record per CDR3 protein. The profile shows approximately 110,000 distinct CDR3 sequences, roughly 19% of them singletons. Unseparated into fractions, whole blood served as the source from which total RNA was extracted. All receptors derive from a human donor in good health.

At least ten counts were recorded for this clonotype. This chain connects TRBV20-1 to TRBJ1-5, with a weak D call TRBD1 (6 bases). The germline V gene encodes CDR1 DFQATT and CDR2 SNEGSKA (reference sequence). The CDR3 runs to 17 residues. V was clipped by 5 bases and J by 3 bases, with 23 bases between them. In DNA, the CDR3 is TGCAGTGCTCACCGGGACACCGGGCGGTTTATCAATCAGCCCCAGCATTTT. Translation: CSAHRDTGRFINQPQHF.

In this sample, this clonotype turned up a few times. The rearrangement links TRBV12-3 or TRBV12-4 to TRBJ2-7; 7 nucleotides agree with TRBD1. The CDR3 is made up of 14 amino acids. V lost 7 bases to trimming and J lost 5 bases; unmatched junction nucleotides: 11. The CDR3 DNA reads TGTGCCAGCACCTTTTGGGAAGACAGGGACGAGCAGTACTTC. Translated: CASTFWEDRDEQYF.